The rows below give T cell receptor beta chains drawn from one sample of a study of T cell repertoires in cytomegalovirus infection. Their antigen targets remain unknown. Via MiXCR, TCRdb re-called the reads, giving one row per CDR3 protein. The top ten hold more than 65% of the sample, which has over 55,000 distinct CDR3 sequences, 20% seen once. This material consisted of CD8+ T cells from cultured PBMCs, taken from culture after CMV antigen stimulation. The source of these receptors is a human donor in good health (CMV status not recorded). Some clones in this sample may be carry-over from other donors' samples. Each CDR3 is given with its conserved first and last residue. Each record gives: J gene, D gene, V gene, CDR3 protein. The D gene is left open where the match is weak.

TRBJ2-1 TRBD2 TRBV9 CASSVGSRGGSYNEQFF
TRBJ1-1 TRBD1 TRBV7-6 CASSPKGGAEAFF
TRBJ2-1 . TRBV2 CASRERFF
TRBJ2-5 . TRBV7-9 CASSFPVQETQYF
TRBJ1-5 . TRBV6-2/TRBV6-3 CASTPGLAGQPQHF
TRBJ1-2 TRBD1 TRBV10-3 CAISEQGSTNYGYTF
TRBJ2-7 . TRBV7-8 CASRKGGGYEQYF
TRBJ2-1 TRBD2 TRBV7-6 CASRLSGGGYNEQFF
TRBJ1-6 . TRBV7-1 CASSPERDSPLHF
TRBJ1-2 TRBD1 TRBV29-1 CSVELPGQILGYTF
TRBJ1-5 . TRBV6-2/TRBV6-3 CDSSYETDSREPQHF
TRBJ2-7 TRBD2 TRBV12-3/TRBV12-4 CASTPEGLGVHEQYF
TRBJ1-2 . TRBV6-5 CASSRSGTSNYGYTF
TRBJ1-1 . TRBV10-3 CAISGIHDGVMNTEAFF
TRBJ1-6 . TRBV4-3 CASSQDTGGANSPLHF
TRBJ1-5 TRBD1 TRBV4-1 CASSQEQGNQPQHF
TRBJ2-1 . TRBV15 CATSRERGTGPLGKQFF
TRBJ2-7 . TRBV2 CASSEGALYGEQYF
TRBJ2-3 . TRBV7-8 CASSFPQIQTSTDTQYF
TRBJ1-1 . TRBV12-3/TRBV12-4 CASSLGGWNTEAFF
TRBJ2-7 TRBD1 TRBV2 CASSGGQGGYEQYF
TRBJ2-2 . TRBV30 CAWSDLGRELFF
TRBJ1-2 TRBD1 TRBV27 CASSQSNPGQGLYGYTF
TRBJ1-1 TRBD1 TRBV7-6 CASSPQGEAVAFF
TRBJ2-1 . TRBV11-2 CASSFGGRYNEQFF
TRBJ2-3 TRBD1 TRBV9 CASSPRTGTDTQYF
TRBJ1-1 TRBD1 TRBV6-2/TRBV6-3 CASRGQGENTEAFF
TRBJ2-1 . TRBV4-1 CASSHPDNEQFF
TRBJ1-1 . TRBV7-2 CASSSPGTFEAFF
TRBJ1-3 TRBD1 TRBV7-2 CASSLVQGAGNTIYF
TRBJ2-3 . TRBV29-1 CSVEDLGNRDTDTQYF
TRBJ1-2 . TRBV4-1 CASSQDLRESGGYTF
TRBJ2-1 . TRBV6-6 CASSYSGVKQFF
TRBJ2-1 TRBD1 TRBV7-2 CASSPWGGQGEYPSSYNEQFF
TRBJ2-2 . TRBV12-3/TRBV12-4 CASSLAPGTADTGELFF
TRBJ2-7 . TRBV12-3/TRBV12-4 CASSLAGEQYF
TRBJ2-3 TRBD2 TRBV6-2/TRBV6-3 CASTPGLAGGLTDTQYF
TRBJ2-1 TRBD1 TRBV6-5 CASSLAGTVTYNEQFF
TRBJ2-3 . TRBV27 CASSLSFFASTDTQYF
TRBJ2-5 . TRBV28 CASSLGRGLETQYF
TRBJ1-1 TRBD1 TRBV4-1 CASSPLKGANTEAFF
TRBJ1-1 TRBD1 TRBV7-2 CASSLDVQGDEAFF
TRBJ2-5 TRBD1 TRBV27 CASRQGETQYF